These 25 T cell receptor beta chains were sequenced from one sample in a study of post-analysis software for immune sequencing data. Study outcomes and limitations: Higher frequency in patients than in controls was seen for five TRBV segments, with TRBV5-6, TRBV5-1 and TRBV20-1 among them.

Unique molecular identifiers featured in each of the TCR beta cDNA libraries. TCRdb passed the PCR reads through MiXCR, listing each CDR3 protein once. The data hold about half a million distinct CDR3 sequences, with approximately 34% observed a single time. These receptors' antigens are unknown. Sequenced material: blood. Receptor source: a girl aged 2-17 years with multiple sclerosis.

This clonotype has more than one count but fewer than ten. This chain connects TRBV29-1 to TRBJ1-1; perhaps TRBD1 as D (6 bases). Germline V gives CDR1 SQVTM, CDR2 ANQGSEA. The ends were cut back, 4 bases at V and 0 bases at J, with 12 bases in the middle. The CDR3 runs to 14 residues. The CDR3 loop is CSVGGGGVNTEAFF. As DNA, the CDR3 is TGCAGCGTTGGAGGGGGGGGTGTGAACACTGAAGCTTTCTTT.

This clonotype has only a few counts. The genes are TRBV12-3 or TRBV12-4 and TRBJ2-1; TRBD2 agrees at 10 bases. The J segment lost 0 bases and the V segment lost 5 bases, leaving 13 bases of the junction unmatched. CDR3 length: 19 amino acids. CDR3 sequence: CASSPWASGGQSSYNEQFF. The DNA for the CDR3 is TGTGCCAGCAGTCCTTGGGCTAGCGGGGGCCAAAGCTCCTACAATGAGCAGTTCTTC.

This clonotype was seen only a few times. The chain recombines TRBV11-2 with TRBJ2-5, with D unresolved. Germline V gene lookup returns CDR1 SGHAT and CDR2 FQNNGV. The ends were cut back, 5 bases at V and 5 bases at J, with 12 bases in the middle. The length of the CDR3 is 13 residues. CDR3 coding DNA: TGTGCCAGCAGCCCGGTGGGAACGGAGACCCAGTACTTC. Protein: CASSPVGTETQYF.

This sequence joins TRBV9 and TRBJ1-2; D gene ambiguous. This CDR3 has 14 residues. Germline V gene sequence: CDR1 SGDLS, CDR2 YYNGEE. V lost 4 bases and J 0 bases, leaving 10 bases between the germline ends. CDR3 loop: CASSPALPNYGYTF. In DNA, the CDR3 is TGTGCCAGCAGCCCTGCCCTGCCTAACTATGGCTACACCTTC.

This clonotype occurred a few times. V and J are TRBV15 and TRBJ2-1; the D call may be TRBD1 or TRBD2 (6 bases each). CDR1 is LNHNV, CDR2 YYDKDF, per germline (reference sequence). Trimming took 8 bases from V and 4 from J, leaving 21 bases between them. The CDR3 covers 16 residues. The CDR3 reads CATSEQGGIFYNEQFF. CDR3 nucleotides: TGTGCCACCTCGGAGCAAGGGGGGATTTTTTACAATGAGCAGTTCTTC. Looking up the rest from reference TRBV15 and TRBJ2-1 gives the full variable domain: DAMVIQNPRYQVTQFGKPVTLSCSQTLNHNVMYWYQQKSSQAPKLLFHYYDKDFNNEADTPDNFQSRRPNTSFCFLDIRSPGLGDTAMYLCATSEQGGIFYNEQFFGPGTRLTVL.

This rearrangement joins TRBV24-1 to TRBJ2-5; TRBD1 matches at 7 bases. Germline CDR1 is KGHDR and CDR2 is SFDVKD. Trimming at V came to 0 bases and at J to 4 bases, leaving 4 bases not matched to a gene. This CDR3 has 15 amino acids. This chain's CDR3 is CATSDLEGARETQYF. DNA for the CDR3: TGTGCCACCAGTGATTTGGAGGGGGCCCGAGAGACCCAGTACTTC.

To note about this clonotype: At one of its ends the junction is not consistent with the germline gene, which may arise from a read error. V is TRBV5-1 and J is TRBJ1-1; D may be TRBD1 (6 bases). This CDR3 comprises 14 residues. CDR1 is SGHRS and CDR2 is YFSETQ in the germline V gene. CDR3 amino acids: CASRLDSGDTEAFF. DNA of the CDR3: TGCGCCAGCAGATTGGACAGTGGAGACACTGAAGCTTTCTTT.

Many counts were recorded for this clonotype. This chain connects TRBV29-1 to TRBJ2-5; D ambiguous. This CDR3 spans 13 amino acids. With 7 bases removed from V and 2 bases from J, the gap between germline ends came to 14 bases. Germline assignment: CDR1 SQVTM and CDR2 ANQGSEA. CDR3 nucleotides: TGCAGCGCCACCAGTTCCATACAAGAGACCCAGTACTTC. Translation: CSATSSIQETQYF.

This clonotype was picked up a small number of times. V gene TRBV20-1 combines with J gene TRBJ2-5, with D unresolved. Trimming pared 3 bases from V and 0 bases from J, leaving 8 bases between. Germline loops: CDR1 DFQATT, CDR2 SNEGSKA (reference sequence). The CDR3 totals 13 residues. CDR3 in amino acids: CSASSPNQETQYF. For the CDR3, the DNA is TGCAGTGCTAGTTCGCCTAACCAAGAGACCCAGTACTTC.

This clonotype was found a few times. The rearrangement links TRBV10-3 to TRBJ1-4; D not certain. The germline V and J ends were trimmed by 0 bases and 8 bases, with 16 bases remaining between them. Germline V gene data show CDR1 as ENHRY and CDR2 as SYGVKD. CDR3 length: 16 residues. This chain's CDR3 is CAISESGSGVQEKLFF. In DNA, the CDR3 is TGTGCCATCAGTGAGTCCGGTAGCGGGGTGCAGGAAAAACTGTTTTTT.

The CDR3 nucleotides read TGCGCCAGCAGCCCGAACTTGGTTGACGGGGGGTCCTCCTACGAGCAGTACTTC. Its translation is CASSPNLVDGGSSYEQYF. J is TRBJ2-7 and V is TRBV5-1; TRBD2 aligns across 7 bases. Germline lookup yields CDR1 SGHRS and CDR2 YFSETQ. CDR3 length: 18 residues. V shed 4 bases, J shed 0 bases, and the junction held 16 bases outside the gene matches.

The rearrangement uses TRBV7-6 and TRBJ2-3; TRBD2 might be the D (6 bases). The CDR3 sequence is 17 residues long. Per the germline V gene, CDR1 is SGHVS and CDR2 is FNYEAQ. The V end lost 2 bases, the J end lost 2 bases, and 17 bases lay between the germline ends. CDR3 loop: CASSLRGLAGPTDTQYF. CDR3 bases: TGTGCCAGCAGCTTAAGGGGACTGGCGGGGCCCACAGATACGCAGTATTTT.

Concerning this clonotype: A clone one base away is much larger, so this may be a read error. This chain links TRBV4-1 with TRBJ2-3; D call uncertain. The germline gives CDR1 MGHRA, CDR2 YSYEKL. The CDR3 has 16 amino acids. CDR3 region: CTSSQDMLSGTDTQYF. CDR3 DNA: TGCACCAGCAGCCAAGACATGCTTTCTGGCACAGATACGCAGTATTTT.

The V and J genes are TRBV3-1 and TRBJ2-1, with D possibly being TRBD1 or TRBD2 (5 bases each). Germline-derived CDR1 and CDR2 are LGHDT and YNNKEL (reference sequence). V lost 0 bases and J lost 10, with 16 bases in between. The CDR3 length is 15 residues. The CDR3 protein is CASSQDFTGPREQFF. CDR3 nucleotide sequence: TGTGCCAGCAGCCAAGACTTCACGGGGCCACGCGAGCAGTTCTTC.

This chain uses TRBV11-2 with TRBJ2-3; no reliable D call. Trimming shortened V by 5 bases and J by 3 bases, and 21 bases separated the two germline ends. The CDR3 consists of 17 residues. Per the germline V gene, CDR1 is SGHAT and CDR2 is FQNNGV. The CDR3 DNA reads TGTGCCAGCAGCACCCCCTTAGGGCGTGACGAAACAGATACGCAGTATTTT. Its translation: CASSTPLGRDETDTQYF.

This clonotype was seen a handful of times. The gene calls are TRBV21-1 and TRBJ2-6; the tabulated D call, TRBD1, remains unverified against the DNA. TRBV21-1 is a pseudogene segment. The CDR3 covers 16 residues. The chain's CDR3 is CASPWQGATGANVLTF. CDR3 DNA: TGTGCCAGCCCGTGGCAGGGGGCGACTGGGGCCAACGTCCTGACTTTC.

This clonotype turned up a few times. V gene TRBV7-6 combines with J gene TRBJ1-5, with a possible D match to TRBD1 (5 bases). V was cut by 1 base and J by 0 bases, with 10 bases left in between. The CDR3 runs to 16 residues. Per germline, CDR1 SGHVS and CDR2 FNYEAQ. In DNA, the CDR3 is TGTGCCAGCAGCTTAGGAAGCAGGGCTAGCAATCAGCCCCAGCATTTT. Protein product: CASSLGSRASNQPQHF.

This clonotype was counted a few times. J is TRBJ1-2 and V is TRBV10-3, with a possible D match to TRBD1 (6 bases). V was trimmed by 3 bases and J by 0 bases, leaving 11 bases between them. The V gene's germline CDR1 is ENHRY and CDR2 SYGVKD. This CDR3 has 15 amino acids. CDR3 nucleotide sequence: TGTGCCATCAGTGAAATACAGGGAGCTAACTATGGCTACACCTTC. This gives the protein CAISEIQGANYGYTF.

This chain joins TRBV5-1 and TRBJ2-1; D might be TRBD2 (7 bases). Germline V lookup: CDR1 SGHRS, CDR2 YFSETQ. V lost 3 bases and J 8 bases, leaving 15 bases between the germline ends. This CDR3 is built from 14 residues. The CDR3 spells CASSWDGGQDEQFF. The CDR3 nucleotides read TGCGCCAGCAGCTGGGACGGGGGGCAGGATGAGCAGTTCTTC. The variable domain in full, completed from reference TRBV5-1 and TRBJ2-1, reads KAGVTQTPRYLIKTRGQQVTLSCSPISGHRSVSWYQQTPGQGLQFLFEYFSETQRNKGNFPGRFSGRQFSNSRSEMNVSTLELGDSALYLCASSWDGGQDEQFFGPGTRLTVL.

In this sample, this clonotype turned up a few times. Written as DNA, the CDR3 is TGCGCCAGCAGCGAATCAACAGGGTCGGGTCAGCCCCAGCATTTT. This codes for CASSESTGSGQPQHF. The chain recombines TRBV5-1 with TRBJ1-5; the D gene is possibly TRBD1 (6 bases). The CDR3 has 15 amino acids. The germline V gene has CDR1 SGHRS and CDR2 YFSETQ. Trimming stripped 4 bases from V and 6 bases from J, with 17 bases between.

The V call is TRBV5-1, the J call TRBJ2-3; 8 bases are shared with TRBD2. Germline V gene lookup returns CDR1 SGHRS and CDR2 YFSETQ. The CDR3 covers 14 residues. J gave up 2 bases and V 7 bases, and 6 bases lay outside the gene matches. The CDR3: CASRTLADTDTQYF. The CDR3 DNA is TGCGCCAGCCGAACACTAGCGGACACAGATACGCAGTATTTT. The full variable domain, in which reference TRBV5-1 and TRBJ2-3 provide the parts outside the CDR3, is KAGVTQTPRYLIKTRGQQVTLSCSPISGHRSVSWYQQTPGQGLQFLFEYFSETQRNKGNFPGRFSGRQFSNSRSEMNVSTLELGDSALYLCASRTLADTDTQYFGPGTRLTVL.

This clonotype showed up just a few times. The chain combines TRBV20-1 with TRBJ2-7; 7 bases match TRBD1. CDR1 is DFQATT and CDR2 is SNEGSKA in the germline V gene (reference sequence). The CDR3 loop spans 14 amino acids. V gave up 6 bases and J gave up 0 bases; unmatched junction bases: 8. The CDR3 DNA follows: TGCAGTGCAAGAACAGGGGTCAGCTCCTACGAGCAGTACTTC. Translating it yields CSARTGVSSYEQYF.

This clonotype showed up many times. The chain joins TRBV6-5 to TRBJ2-1, with D unresolved. The V end was cut by 4 bases, the J end by 6 bases, with 7 bases between. The CDR3 consists of 12 residues. The germline CDR1 and CDR2 sequences are MNHEY and SVGAGI. The DNA for the CDR3 is TGTGCCAGCAGTTTCTCTCCCAATGAGCAGTTCTTC. It encodes CASSFSPNEQFF.

The rearrangement joins TRBV20-1 to TRBJ1-5, with D tentatively TRBD1 (5 bases). V was trimmed by 0 bases and J by 2 bases, leaving 11 bases between them. CDR1 and CDR2 (germline): DFQATT, SNEGSKA (reference sequence). This CDR3 has 15 residues. The DNA for the CDR3 is TGCAGTGCTAGAGAGCTTAGGGGCGGCAATCAGCCCCAGCATTTT. This gives the protein CSARELRGGNQPQHF.

This clonotype was seen just once. The genes are TRBV7-9 and TRBJ2-5, with D possibly TRBD1 on 6 matching bases. The J call may be in error: the DNA end matches TRBJ2-1 better. The CDR3 totals 14 residues. Germline V lookup: CDR1 SEHNR, CDR2 FQNEAQ (reference sequence). The CDR3 spells CASSSLEGQETQFF. In DNA, the CDR3 is TGTGCCAGCAGCTCGCTTGAGGGACAAGAGACCCAGTTCTTC.